These 5 T cell receptor beta chains came from one sample sequenced in a study of cytomegalovirus exposure and HLA in healthy donors. Profiled with immunoSEQ multiplex PCR; TCRdb holds only in-frame clones, not every one. The repertoire holds around 200,000 clones, about four fifths seen once, with about 2.8% in the top ten. The sample comprised PBMCs. The receptors derive from a woman younger than 30 in good health and CMV-seropositive.

The chain couples TRBV5-8 to TRBJ1-2; TRBD1 agrees at 7 bases. The germline CDR1 and CDR2 sequences are SGHTS and YDEGEE. V shed 0 bases and J 3 bases; nucleotides not matched to a gene: 11. This CDR3 spans 17 amino acids. DNA for the CDR3: TGTGCCAGCAGCTTGGAGGACAGGAGAACACCTTACTATGGCTACACCTTC. It codes for CASSLEDRRTPYYGYTF.

The V and J genes are TRBV9 and TRBJ2-1; TRBD2 matches at 8 bases. The CDR3 totals 15 residues. J lost 4 bases, V lost 0 bases, and 3 bases had no gene match. Germline values: CDR1 SGDLS, CDR2 YYNGEE. The CDR3 coding sequence is TGTGCCAGCAGCGTAGCAGCGGGGGATTACAATGAGCAGTTCTTC. Its translation: CASSVAAGDYNEQFF.

This chain connects TRBV27 to TRBJ2-7; TRBD2 might be the D (5 bases). The germline gives CDR1 MNHEY, CDR2 SMNVEV (reference sequence). Trimming took 7 bases from V and 3 from J, leaving 16 bases between them. The CDR3 spans 14 residues. The CDR3 loop reads CASTPGLGLYEQYF. Written as DNA, the CDR3 is TGTGCCAGCACTCCCGGGCTAGGACTCTACGAGCAGTACTTC.

V and J are TRBV5-6 and TRBJ1-4, with 7 nucleotides matching TRBD1. Germline V gene lookup returns CDR1 SGHDT and CDR2 YYEEEE. V dropped 5 bases and J dropped 5; count of bases not matched to a gene: 3. The CDR3 contains 13 residues. In DNA, the CDR3 is TGTGCCAGCAGATTGACAGGGAATGAAAAACTGTTTTTT. Its protein is CASRLTGNEKLFF. Based on the CDR3 plus reference TRBV5-6 and TRBJ1-4, the full variable domain is DAGVTQSPTHLIKTRGQQVTLRCSPKSGHDTVSWYQQALGQGPQFIFQYYEEEERQRGNFPDRFSGHQFPNYSSELNVNALLLGDSALYLCASRLTGNEKLFFGSGTQLSVL.

The chain combines TRBV2 with TRBJ1-6, with D possibly matching TRBD1 (5 bases). Germline CDR1 and CDR2: SNHLY and FYNNEI. The CDR3 length is 14 residues. Between the trimmed V and J ends, which lost 1 base and 10 bases, there was a span of 11 bases. The CDR3 DNA sequence: TGTGCCAGCAGTGAAGAGGAGGGGCGGTCACCCCTCCACTTT. This translates into CASSEEEGRSPLHF.